The text below deals with one T cell receptor (beta chain). This clonotype occurred many times. It lacks a known antigen. No per-base quality is available; no much larger clone lies one base away. For CDR1 and CDR2, the germline V gene lists SGHRS and YFSETQ. The CDR3, from cysteine to phenylalanine, totals 17 residues. Here the CDR3 DNA is all that survives: 51 bases in frame from base 1. Germline trimming amounts to 5 bases on V and 0 bases on J, with 12 as the count of junction bases outside the gene matches. cDNA was synthesized by template-switch 5'RACE using a primer with a 10-nucleotide random unique molecular identifier that tagged each TCR transcript. Every sequencing run covered 15-18 subjects and yielded more than 160 million TCR-beta sequences. Total RNA was extracted with the RNeasy kit. TCR-beta VDJ regions were amplified with primers for the TCR constant region and the 5'RACE anchor, using the KAPA Real-time Library Amplification kit. Sample indexes and Illumina adaptors were added in a first PCR, after which library yield was increased in a second PCR. The roughly 650 bp TCR product was size-selected on a 2% E-gel SizeSelection system after Ampure bead purification. Before pooling, library quality was assessed on a Bioanalyzer, concentration was determined with Qubit, and library quantification was performed with the Kapa Library Quantification kit. An Illumina HiSeq 2500 was used to sequence the libraries paired-end at 2 x 150 bp. To increase sequence diversity, roughly 23-30% phiX was spiked into each library pool. As for the original processing: The UMI-based MiGEC pipeline processed quality-filtered reads and removed over 85% of raw TCR sequences during error correction. VDJ genes were aligned to IMGT germline references, and clonotypes were defined by unique CDR3 amino acid sequence plus V-J genes. Clonal expansion, Shannon diversity and CDR3 relatedness (CalcPairwiseDistances, ClusterSamples) were evaluated with VDJtools, and phylogenetic trees were built with CLCbio workbench. Clones with at least 8 unique UMIs were defined as expanded, with this threshold being based on coefficient-of-variation modelling across technical triplicates. Using fastp at Q25 and MiXCR, TCRdb reprocessed the public reads and kept productive beta chains. Rows with a matching CDR3 protein are joined into one entry that keeps the most common DNA and genes. TCRdb assigned the V and J calls; the authors' analysis was not used. The sample table records tens of thousands of distinct CDR3 sequences; roughly 2.5% of these occur just once. 3% of the sample lies in the top ten.

The data are from a study of neurological immune-mediated disorders (dated by TCRdb to the late 2010s). With regard to the full study: Among the 35 or so multiple sclerosis patients, roughly 31 had relapsing-remitting MS and 3 had secondary progressive MS. Using UMI-based sequencing, the study compared peripheral blood TCR-beta repertoires from patients with HTLV-I-associated myelopathy (HAM/TSP), patients with multiple sclerosis, and healthy controls. The roughly 100 TCR-beta libraries covered PBMC samples along with longitudinal samples, technical triplicates, and paired sorted CD4+ and CD8+ T-cell subsets. The cohort was made up of 60 to 75 subjects, consisting of about 15 HAM/TSP patients, around 35 multiple sclerosis patients and around 20 healthy controls. What the study reported, not specific to this receptor: Phylogenetic analysis grouped repertoires from 18 of 34 MS patients into a cluster of related CDR3 sequences, suggesting a possible repertoire-level signature. TCR clonal expansion was greatest in HAM/TSP patients and smallest in MS patients, who ranked below even healthy controls. No identical CDR3 amino acid sequences were found to be shared among expanded clones across subjects, suggesting that TCR-beta repertoires were private in all groups. The MS cluster was not associated with any clinical or MRI features, and the authors stated that larger cohorts are needed.

For the unsorted PBMC libraries, 2 million PBMCs were stored in RNAlater at -80 degrees C until RNA extraction and were used to generate the libraries. Multiple sclerosis patients were enrolled in a US clinical protocol under which disease progression was evaluated by magnetic resonance imaging. Peripheral blood was subjected to Ficoll-Hypaque density gradient centrifugation to isolate PBMCs, which were then cryopreserved in liquid nitrogen. The sequence derives from a man aged 50-60 years with multiple sclerosis. Material for sequencing was PBMCs. Recombination linked TRBV5-1 to TRBJ2-7; TRBD1 aligns with 9 central bases. CDR3 protein: CASSSFMGQGSSYEQYF. DNA sequence: TGCGCCAGCAGTTCCTTTATGGGACAGGGTAGCTCCTACGAGCAGTACTTC.